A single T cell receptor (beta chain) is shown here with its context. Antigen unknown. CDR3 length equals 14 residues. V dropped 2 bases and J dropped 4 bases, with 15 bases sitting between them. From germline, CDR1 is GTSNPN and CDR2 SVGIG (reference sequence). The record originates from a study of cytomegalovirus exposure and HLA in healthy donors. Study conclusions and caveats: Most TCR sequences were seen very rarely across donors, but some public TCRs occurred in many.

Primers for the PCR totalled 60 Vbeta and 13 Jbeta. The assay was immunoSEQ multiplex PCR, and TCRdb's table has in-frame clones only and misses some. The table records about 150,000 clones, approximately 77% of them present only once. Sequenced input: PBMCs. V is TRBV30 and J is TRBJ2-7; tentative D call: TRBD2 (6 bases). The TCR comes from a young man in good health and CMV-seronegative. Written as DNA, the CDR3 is TGTGCCTGGAGTAGGTGGTTGCGGGATTACGAGCAGTACTTC. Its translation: CAWSRWLRDYEQYF.